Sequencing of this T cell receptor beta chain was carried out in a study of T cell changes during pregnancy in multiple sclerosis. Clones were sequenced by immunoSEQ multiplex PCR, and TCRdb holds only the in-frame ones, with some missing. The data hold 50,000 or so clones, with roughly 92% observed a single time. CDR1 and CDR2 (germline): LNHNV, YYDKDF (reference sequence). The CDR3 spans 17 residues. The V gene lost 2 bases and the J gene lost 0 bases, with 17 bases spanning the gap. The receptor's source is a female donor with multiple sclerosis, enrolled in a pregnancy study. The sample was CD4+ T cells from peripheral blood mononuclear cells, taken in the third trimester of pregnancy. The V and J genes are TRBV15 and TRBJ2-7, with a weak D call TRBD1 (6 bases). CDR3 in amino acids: CATSRRTNREFSYEQYF. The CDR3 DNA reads TGTGCCACCAGCAGAAGAACGAACAGGGAGTTCTCCTACGAGCAGTACTTC. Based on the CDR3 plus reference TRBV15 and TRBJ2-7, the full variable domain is DAMVIQNPRYQVTQFGKPVTLSCSQTLNHNVMYWYQQKSSQAPKLLFHYYDKDFNNEADTPDNFQSRRPNTSFCFLDIRSPGLGDTAMYLCATSRRTNREFSYEQYFGPGTRLTVT.